Following are 18 T cell receptor beta chains from one sample sequenced in a study of blood T cells in healthy people across ages. The authors ran a second PCR of 7 to 11 cycles using a sample-barcoded 5' primer and a J-beta primer mix. One entry per CDR3 protein, called by TCRdb with MiXCR from the 5' RACE reads. Of fewer than 1 million distinct CDR3 sequences in the sample, about 42% were seen once. Material: blood. The source is a man in his 60s in good health.

This chain uses TRBV20-1 with TRBJ2-3; 13 bases are shared with TRBD2. The CDR3 contains 16 residues. J lost 2 bases, V lost 7 bases, and 9 bases had no gene match. CDR1 is DFQATT, CDR2 SNEGSKA, per germline (reference sequence). The CDR3 spells CSVSRLAGGVTDTQYF. The CDR3 DNA sequence: TGCAGTGTTTCCCGACTAGCGGGGGGTGTCACAGATACGCAGTATTTT.

This clonotype was observed a few times. This chain connects TRBV4-3 to TRBJ2-1; 8 bases are shared with TRBD2. The V gene's germline CDR1 is LGHNA and CDR2 YSLEER. The ends lost 10 bases at V and 6 bases at J; junction bases unmatched: 8. This CDR3 is built from 13 residues. Here the CDR3 DNA reads TGCGCCACTTCCCCGGCGGGGGGCAATGAGCAGTTCTTC. It specifies CATSPAGGNEQFF.

The chain uses TRBV4-2 and TRBJ2-2, with 10 positions matching TRBD2. V dropped 4 bases and J dropped 3; count of bases not matched to a gene: 5. CDR1 is LGHNA, CDR2 YNFKEQ, per germline. The CDR3 contains 16 residues. The CDR3 bases are TGTGCCAGCAGCCTTACTAGCGGGGCAGACACCGGGGAGCTGTTTTTT. It is translated as CASSLTSGADTGELFF.

This chain joins TRBV6-6 and TRBJ1-2, with D maybe TRBD1 (5 bases). This CDR3 has 17 amino acids. The germline V gene has CDR1 MNHNY and CDR2 SVGAGI (reference sequence). Trimming shortened V by 0 bases and J by 2 bases, and 16 bases separated the two germline ends. The CDR3 DNA follows: TGTGCCAGCAGTTACTCCGACGCCGGGGGTCAGAACTATGGCTACACCTTC. Translated, it gives CASSYSDAGGQNYGYTF.

A remark on this clonotype: Relative to the germline gene, one junction end is altered; a read error may explain this. J is TRBJ2-7 and V is TRBV20-1; D tentatively fits TRBD1 or TRBD2 (7 bases each). Germline CDR1 DFQATT, CDR2 SNEGSKA (reference sequence). CDR3 length equals 14 residues. The CDR3 sequence: CSTRGGGGNYEQYF. The CDR3 DNA reads as TGCAGTACTAGAGGGGGCGGGGGAAACTACGAGCAGTACTTC.

The chain employs TRBV5-1 and TRBJ2-3, with D uncertain. Germline loops: CDR1 SGHRS, CDR2 YFSETQ. The CDR3 contains 13 residues. Deletions cut 4 bases from V and 7 bases from J, with 13 bases between. As DNA, the CDR3 is TGCGCCAGCAGCCCCGGACCCGCGAATACGCAGTATTTT. It is translated as CASSPGPANTQYF.

The rearrangement joins TRBV27 to TRBJ2-5, with a tentative D call TRBD1 (5 bases). Near its end, the DNA agrees better with TRBJ2-7, so the J call may be wrong. Germline values: CDR1 MNHEY, CDR2 SMNVEV (reference sequence). The CDR3 is made up of 14 amino acids. CDR3 DNA: TGTGCCAGCAGTTTACCCAAGGGGTTCTACGAGCAGTACTTC. This encodes CASSLPKGFYEQYF.

In its sample, this clonotype was seen a few times. The chain employs TRBV5-1 and TRBJ2-3; weak D call: TRBD1 (5 bases). V lost 0 bases, J lost 2 bases, and 19 bases lay in between. Germline V gene data show CDR1 as SGHRS and CDR2 as YFSETQ. This CDR3 has 18 amino acids. The CDR3 DNA reads as TGCGCCAGCAGCTTGGCCACCGTAGGCAGGGATATCACAGATACGCAGTATTTT. Translated, it gives CASSLATVGRDITDTQYF. Full variable domain (outside the CDR3, taken from reference TRBV5-1 and TRBJ2-3): KAGVTQTPRYLIKTRGQQVTLSCSPISGHRSVSWYQQTPGQGLQFLFEYFSETQRNKGNFPGRFSGRQFSNSRSEMNVSTLELGDSALYLCASSLATVGRDITDTQYFGPGTRLTVL.

The chain joins TRBV7-2 to TRBJ1-6; maybe TRBD1 (6 bases). CDR3 size: 14 residues. Germline lookup yields CDR1 SGHTA and CDR2 FQGNSA. V gave up 1 base and J gave up 16 bases, with 17 bases separating them. The CDR3 DNA follows: TGTGCCAGCAGCTTAGAGTTAGGGCGGGACAAACTCCACTTT. This gives the protein CASSLELGRDKLHF.

This clonotype was recorded once. The V and J genes are TRBV4-3 and TRBJ2-5, with 11 bases that match TRBD2. V lost 0 bases, J lost 11 bases, and 11 bases stayed unmatched. Germline V gene sequence: CDR1 LGHNA, CDR2 YSLEER. The CDR3 has 16 amino acids. CDR3 sequence reads: CASSQDPLAGGREQYF. In DNA, the CDR3 is TGCGCCAGCAGCCAAGATCCCCTAGCGGGGGGACGGGAGCAGTACTTC.

The table lists this clonotype with many counts. The CDR3 region has the DNA TGTGCCAGCAGCGCCCATGGACAGGTTAATCAGCCCCAGCATTTT. Protein product: CASSAHGQVNQPQHF. The chain joins TRBV9 to TRBJ1-5, with 7 positions matching TRBD1. Germline loops: CDR1 SGDLS, CDR2 YYNGEE. The CDR3 runs 15 residues. J lost 4 bases, V lost 3 bases, and 7 bases had no gene match. Drawing the rest from reference TRBV9 and TRBJ1-5, the complete variable domain is DSGVTQTPKHLITATGQRVTLRCSPRSGDLSVYWYQQSLDQGLQFLIQYYNGEERAKGNILERFSAQQFPDLHSELNLSSLELGDSALYFCASSAHGQVNQPQHFGDGTRLSIL.

CDR3 region: CSARAGLAGGKNQETQYF. The CDR3 DNA is TGCAGTGCTAGAGCGGGACTAGCGGGGGGGAAGAACCAAGAGACCCAGTACTTC. The rearrangement links TRBV20-1 to TRBJ2-5, with 16 bases identical to TRBD2. V lost 1 base and J lost 0; bases outside the gene matches: 5. Germline assignment: CDR1 DFQATT and CDR2 SNEGSKA (reference sequence). This CDR3 spans 18 amino acids.

The chain combines TRBV5-1 with TRBJ2-5; tentatively, D is TRBD1 (5 bases). Germline V gene lookup returns CDR1 SGHRS and CDR2 YFSETQ. The CDR3 has 13 residues. Trimming cost V 0 bases and J 4 bases, with 7 bases left between them. In DNA, the CDR3 is TGCGCCAGCAGCTTGGATGGGGCAGAGACCCAGTACTTC. Translation: CASSLDGAETQYF.

The rearrangement uses TRBV20-1 and TRBJ2-3, with TRBD1 identical over 7 bases. The V gene's germline CDR1 is DFQATT and CDR2 SNEGSKA (reference sequence). V gave up 6 bases and J gave up 9 bases; unmatched junction bases: 12. CDR3 length equals 13 residues. For the CDR3, the DNA is TGCAGTGCCCGGGACAGCCCCAAAGACACGCAGTATTTT. Protein sequence: CSARDSPKDTQYF.

A note on this clonotype: Possible read error: a much larger clone is one base away. The V call is TRBV27, the J call TRBJ2-3, with D possibly called TRBD1 or TRBD2 (6 bases each). The germline V gene encodes CDR1 MNHEY and CDR2 SMNVEV (reference sequence). The CDR3 loop spans 14 amino acids. CDR3 bases: TGTACCAGCAGGAGGGGGATTAGCACAGATACGCAGTATTTT. Its protein product is CTSRRGISTDTQYF.

The chain combines TRBV7-9 with TRBJ2-5, with unresolved D. CDR3 length: 13 amino acids. Deletions cut 6 bases from V and 0 bases from J, with 8 bases between. Germline CDR1 and CDR2: SEHNR and FQNEAQ (reference sequence). CDR3 residues: CASRLSNQETQYF. The CDR3 DNA reads as TGTGCCAGCAGGCTAAGCAACCAAGAGACCCAGTACTTC.

This clonotype was counted a few times. This chain joins TRBV12-3 or TRBV12-4 and TRBJ1-2; TRBD1 aligns across 7 bases. This CDR3 has 16 amino acids. V was clipped by 6 bases and J by 4 bases; unmatched bases: 14. CDR3: CASRSHHTGDGYGYTF. The DNA for the CDR3 is TGTGCCAGCAGGAGCCATCATACAGGGGACGGCTATGGCTACACCTTC.

This clonotype was picked up a small number of times. V gene TRBV5-1 combines with J gene TRBJ2-5; no firm D call. The CDR3 is 14 residues long. V dropped 0 bases and J dropped 5 bases, with 11 bases sitting between them. The germline V gene encodes CDR1 SGHRS and CDR2 YFSETQ. This chain's CDR3 is CASSLVPGPETQYF. The CDR3, as DNA: TGCGCCAGCAGCTTGGTACCGGGTCCGGAGACCCAGTACTTC.